This entry lists 26 T cell receptor beta chains sequenced from one sample in a study of spatial heterogeneity in lung cancer. A single record per CDR3 protein comes from TCRdb applying MiXCR to the 5' RACE reads. Among around 110,000 distinct CDR3 sequences, 12% were seen once, and the ten largest hold 16%. Regarding time point: blood at routine non-recurrence follow-up after resection. Sequencing of whole RNA from tumor, nontumor lung or frozen PBMC involved no sorting. Sequencing was performed on PBMCs, taken at follow-up. These receptor sequences come from a male donor with early-stage non-small cell lung cancer.

There are a few counts of this clonotype. V and J are TRBV18 and TRBJ2-1; tentatively, D is TRBD2 (6 bases). The CDR3 consists of 14 residues. Trimming took off 3 bases at V and 6 bases at J, with 12 bases between the two ends. Germline assignment: CDR1 KGHSH and CDR2 LQKENI. DNA for the CDR3: TGTGCCAGCTCACCTATACTAGCAGGCAATGAGCAGTTCTTC. Translation: CASSPILAGNEQFF.

This clonotype has more than one count but fewer than ten. The J gene is TRBJ1-1, the V gene TRBV29-1, with D uncertain. Germline CDR1 reads SQVTM; CDR2 reads ANQGSEA. The CDR3 is 13 amino acids. V shed 7 bases and J shed 1 base, with 13 bases lying between them. The DNA of the CDR3 is TGCAGCGCTGAGACGGCGACGAACACTGAAGCTTTCTTT. It translates to CSAETATNTEAFF.

This clonotype was found many times. V and J are TRBV9 and TRBJ2-3, with 9 bases lining up with TRBD1. The CDR3 runs to 15 residues. The germline V gene encodes CDR1 SGDLS and CDR2 YYNGEE. Germline trimming cut 4 bases from V and 4 bases from J; bases unmatched to any gene: 7. CDR3 loop: CASSIQGASSDTQYF. For the CDR3, the DNA is TGTGCCAGCAGCATACAGGGGGCCTCTTCAGATACGCAGTATTTT.

The chain is built from TRBV19 and TRBJ2-1; either TRBD1 or TRBD2 may fit D (5 bases each). Germline CDR1 is LNHDA and CDR2 is SQIVND (reference sequence). The CDR3 is 15 amino acids. The V and J ends lost 4 bases and 7 bases respectively, with 17 bases between them. CDR3 coding DNA: TGTGCCAGTAGTACGAGGTCGGGACGCAATAATGAGCAGTTCTTC. Translating it yields CASSTRSGRNNEQFF.

There are a few counts of this clonotype. J is TRBJ1-1 and V is TRBV6-1, with D hard to call. Germline loops: CDR1 MNHNS, CDR2 SASEGT. The CDR3 has 11 residues. The germline V and J ends were trimmed by 4 bases and 1 base, with 1 base remaining between them. CDR3 coding DNA: TGTGCCAGCAGTGGGAACACTGAAGCTTTCTTT. Its protein product is CASSGNTEAFF.

This clonotype showed up just a few times. The genes are TRBV5-6 and TRBJ1-6; 7 nucleotides line up with TRBD1. The CDR3 consists of 14 residues. Germline loops: CDR1 SGHDT, CDR2 YYEEEE. The V gene end was trimmed by 4 bases and the J gene end by 7 bases; junction bases not matched to a gene: 5. CDR3 in amino acids: CASSPTGWNSPLHF. DNA of the CDR3: TGTGCCAGCAGCCCGACAGGGTGGAATTCACCCCTCCACTTT.

The genes are TRBV28 and TRBJ2-1; either TRBD1 or TRBD2 may fit D (6 bases each). CDR3 length: 14 amino acids. The germline V and J ends were trimmed by 4 bases and 10 bases, with 17 bases remaining between them. Looked up from germline, CDR1 is MDHEN and CDR2 is SYDVKM. This chain's CDR3 is CASSSPGALREQFF. CDR3 coding DNA: TGTGCCAGCAGTTCCCCGGGGGCGCTAAGAGAGCAGTTCTTC.

In its sample, this clonotype was seen many times. This sequence joins TRBV7-8 and TRBJ1-2, with D unclear. V shed 4 bases and J shed 11 bases, with 20 bases lying between them. The length of the CDR3 is 14 residues. The germline V gene encodes CDR1 SGHVS and CDR2 FQNEAQ. The CDR3 coding sequence is TGTGCCAGCAGCTCTTCCAGGACGGCTTGGCAATACACCTTC. Protein sequence: CASSSSRTAWQYTF.

The gene calls are TRBV28 and TRBJ1-5; D is unclear. V lost 1 base, J lost 5 bases, and 3 bases lay in between. The CDR3 spans 12 residues. Germline lookup yields CDR1 MDHEN and CDR2 SYDVKM. The CDR3 region is CASSLFHQPQHF. The CDR3 DNA sequence: TGTGCCAGCAGTTTATTTCATCAGCCCCAGCATTTT.

This clonotype appeared a few times. This sequence joins TRBV2 and TRBJ2-6; D gene uncertain. The length of the CDR3 is 12 residues. Trimming removed 4 bases from V and 4 bases from J, with 2 bases in between. Germline V lookup: CDR1 SNHLY, CDR2 FYNNEI. The CDR3 here is CASSAGANVLTF. The CDR3 nucleotides are TGTGCCAGCAGTGCAGGGGCCAACGTCCTGACTTTC.

The chain recombines TRBV5-6 with TRBJ1-5; the D is unclear. This CDR3 spans 15 amino acids. Germline loops: CDR1 SGHDT, CDR2 YYEEEE. V was cut by 1 base and J by 1 base, with 9 bases left in between. Here the CDR3 reads CASSLLFRSNQPQHF. In DNA form, the CDR3 reads TGTGCCAGCAGCTTGTTGTTCAGGAGCAATCAGCCCCAGCATTTT.

CDR3 DNA: TGTGCCAGCAGCCCCCGAGGTTCAGGGGGCGGTTACGAGCAGTACTTC. This codes for CASSPRGSGGGYEQYF. The rearrangement links TRBV11-2 to TRBJ2-7; TRBD1 aligns across 8 bases. With V trimmed by 5 bases and J by 4 bases, 13 bases remained unmatched. Germline V lookup: CDR1 SGHAT, CDR2 FQNNGV. The CDR3 contains 16 residues.

This clonotype came up once. The CDR3 coding sequence is TGCGCCAGCAGCTTGGGCGGACAGGGGGTGACTGAAGCTTTCTTT. This gives the protein CASSLGGQGVTEAFF. This rearrangement joins TRBV5-1 to TRBJ1-1, with 10 bases identical to TRBD1. The J segment lost 5 bases and the V segment lost 0 bases, leaving 4 bases of the junction unmatched. Germline values: CDR1 SGHRS, CDR2 YFSETQ. The length of the CDR3 is 15 residues.

This clonotype was observed many times. The chain joins TRBV5-1 to TRBJ2-5; TRBD1 matches at 9 bases. Germline V gene lookup returns CDR1 SGHRS and CDR2 YFSETQ. J gave up 2 bases and V 4 bases, and 6 bases lay outside the gene matches. The CDR3 totals 15 residues. The DNA of the CDR3 is TGCGCCAGCAGCAACCCCGGGACAGGGCAAGAGACCCAGTACTTC. Amino acids: CASSNPGTGQETQYF.

This clonotype was counted a single time. This chain joins TRBV20-1 and TRBJ2-5; D is undetermined. Germline-derived CDR1 and CDR2 are DFQATT and SNEGSKA (reference sequence). V lost 5 bases to trimming and J lost 5 bases, with 12 bases between them. The CDR3 is 12 residues long. The CDR3 region is CSADPERETQYF. DNA for the CDR3: TGCAGTGCTGACCCCGAGAGGGAGACCCAGTACTTC.

There are a few counts of this clonotype. The V gene is TRBV20-1, the J gene TRBJ1-1; maybe TRBD1 (5 bases). V gave up 1 base and J gave up 0 bases, with 9 bases separating them. The CDR3 totals 14 residues. Germline loops: CDR1 DFQATT, CDR2 SNEGSKA (reference sequence). Here the CDR3 reads CSARGGSMNTEAFF. In nucleotides, the CDR3 is TGCAGTGCTAGAGGGGGGAGCATGAACACTGAAGCTTTCTTT.

This clonotype was recorded at least ten times. The chain recombines TRBV9 with TRBJ1-2; no clear D gene. CDR3 length: 13 residues. Trimming took off 2 bases at V and 7 bases at J, with 12 bases between the two ends. The V gene's germline CDR1 is SGDLS and CDR2 YYNGEE. CDR3 amino acids: CASSVRMEGGYTF. The CDR3 DNA reads TGTGCCAGCAGCGTCAGAATGGAGGGTGGCTACACCTTC.

This clonotype occurred many times. The chain combines TRBV12-3 or TRBV12-4 with TRBJ2-7; 8 bases match TRBD2. CDR3 length: 15 amino acids. The junction had 6 bases not matched to a gene; V was cut back by 3 bases and J by 2 bases. CDR3 residues: CASSLELAAPYEQYF. As DNA, the CDR3 is TGTGCCAGCAGTTTGGAACTAGCGGCCCCCTACGAGCAGTACTTC.

This clonotype was seen more than once but under ten times. V gene TRBV19 combines with J gene TRBJ2-7; TRBD1 matches at 9 bases. Germline V gene data show CDR1 as LNHDA and CDR2 as SQIVND (reference sequence). The ends lost 1 base at V and 4 bases at J; junction bases unmatched: 5. This CDR3 is 15 amino acids long. Here the CDR3 DNA reads TGTGCCAGTAGTATAGTTGGGACAGGGCAATACGAGCAGTACTTC. Translating it yields CASSIVGTGQYEQYF.

This clonotype was seen a handful of times. The chain links TRBV29-1 to TRBJ1-2; unclear D gene. Trimming stripped 3 bases from V and 5 bases from J, with 16 bases between. Looked up from germline, CDR1 is SQVTM and CDR2 is ANQGSEA. This CDR3 has 14 amino acids. CDR3 loop: CSVDLAGSGYGYTF. The CDR3 DNA reads TGCAGCGTTGATCTCGCAGGCTCGGGGTATGGCTACACCTTC.

The sample holds many counts of this clonotype. This chain joins TRBV7-2 and TRBJ2-1, with TRBD2 matching 7 bases. This CDR3 contains 18 residues. Unmatched junction bases numbered 12, after V lost 4 bases and J lost 0 bases. The germline V gene has CDR1 SGHTA and CDR2 FQGNSA. CDR3 region: CASSSRRGDQGSYNEQFF. CDR3 sequence (DNA): TGTGCCAGCAGCTCCAGACGGGGGGATCAGGGCTCCTACAATGAGCAGTTCTTC.

This clonotype has a count of ten or more. The chain has TRBV10-3 and TRBJ1-5; 8 bases are a match to TRBD1. The CDR3 totals 14 residues. Germline V gene data show CDR1 as ENHRY and CDR2 as SYGVKD. The ends lost 6 bases at V and 4 bases at J; junction bases unmatched: 5. CDR3 loop: CAIRPGTGNQPQHF. The CDR3 bases are TGTGCCATCAGACCCGGGACAGGTAATCAGCCCCAGCATTTT.

This clonotype was detected a few times. V and J are TRBV20-1 and TRBJ2-2; 11 bases line up with TRBD2. V lost 6 bases to trimming and J lost 3 bases; unmatched junction nucleotides: 3. The CDR3 consists of 14 residues. Germline loops: CDR1 DFQATT, CDR2 SNEGSKA (reference sequence). The CDR3 region is CSARLAGYTGELFF. CDR3 bases: TGCAGTGCCCGACTAGCGGGGTACACCGGGGAGCTGTTTTTT.

V gene TRBV29-1 combines with J gene TRBJ2-1; D assignment may be TRBD1 or TRBD2 (5 bases each). V was clipped by 0 bases and J by 0 bases, with 12 bases between them. This CDR3 contains 16 residues. Germline V gene data show CDR1 as SQVTM and CDR2 as ANQGSEA. In DNA form, the CDR3 reads TGCAGCGTTGAAGATTCAGGGACCCTCTCCTACAATGAGCAGTTCTTC. Translating it yields CSVEDSGTLSYNEQFF.

Many counts were recorded for this clonotype. V and J are TRBV11-1 and TRBJ1-1; no firm D call. CDR1 and CDR2 from the germline V gene are SGHAT and FQDESV (reference sequence). Trimming cost V 7 bases and J 2 bases, with 11 bases left between them. CDR3 length: 13 amino acids. The CDR3 sequence is CASKVGINTEAFF. For the CDR3, the DNA is TGTGCCAGCAAAGTCGGGATAAACACTGAAGCTTTCTTT.

In its sample, this clonotype was seen a few times. The rearrangement uses TRBV29-1 and TRBJ1-1; D not resolved. Germline V CDR1 and CDR2: SQVTM, ANQGSEA. Trimming shortened V by 1 base and J by 4 bases, and 10 bases separated the two germline ends. The CDR3 has 13 residues. CDR3 loop: CSVEGSTSTEAFF. As DNA, the CDR3 is TGCAGCGTTGAAGGATCGACCAGCACTGAAGCTTTCTTT.